These 2 T cell receptor beta chains share one sample of origin, sequenced in a study of T cells in localized non-small cell lung cancer. Assay: immunoSEQ multiplex PCR; the TCRdb copy retains only in-frame clones and omits some. The data show around 2,500 clones, with 25% to 35% seen just once and roughly 15% held by the top ten. The sequencing here drew on lung tumor tissue, taken before any cancer treatment. These TCRs come from a male donor aged 60 or over with stage III squamous cell lung carcinoma.

V usage is TRBV6-8 and J usage is TRBJ2-2; D remains unclear. The germline CDR1 and CDR2 sequences are MNHGY and SAAAGT. This CDR3 is 14 amino acids long. V shed 1 base and J shed 3 bases, with 6 bases lying between them. The CDR3 protein is CASSYFLDTGELFF. CDR3 sequence (DNA): TGTGCCAGCAGTTACTTTTTGGACACCGGGGAGCTGTTTTTT.

This sequence joins TRBV18 and TRBJ2-2; D remains unclear. Trimming shortened V by 1 base and J by 1 base, and 7 bases separated the two germline ends. The CDR3 spans 15 residues. CDR1 is KGHSH and CDR2 is LQKENI in the germline V gene. The CDR3 nucleotides read TGTGCCAGCTCACCACTAGTCGAGAACACCGGGGAGCTGTTTTTT. As protein: CASSPLVENTGELFF.